A single sample gave rise to the 27 T cell receptor beta chains below, sequenced in a study of shared clonotypes between healthy human individuals. Data came from immunoSEQ multiplex PCR; TCRdb stores just in-frame clones and leaves some out. The sample contains a few million clones, approximately 93% of which appear only once. The sample comprised naive CD4+ T cells from PBMCs. The subset is: CD45RA+ positively selected. The source of these receptors is a man between 18 and 29 years old in good health. Some clones in this sample may be carry-over from other donors' samples.

The gene calls are TRBV7-2 and TRBJ2-5; 11 bases agree with TRBD2. TRBJ2-7 matches the DNA end more closely, so the J call is doubtful. The germline V gene has CDR1 SGHTA and CDR2 FQGNSA. The CDR3 sequence is 18 residues long. The CDR3 nucleotides are TGTGCCAGCAGCTTAGTCGGGACTAGCGGAGTGAGCTCCTACGAGCAGTACTTC. It yields the protein CASSLVGTSGVSSYEQYF.

This chain joins TRBV9 and TRBJ2-1; 9 bases map to TRBD2. Per germline, CDR1 SGDLS and CDR2 YYNGEE. Trimming cost V 3 bases and J 5 bases; bases outside gene matches: 9. The CDR3 consists of 16 residues. The CDR3 DNA reads TGTGCCAGCAGCGCCTCCGTCGGACTAGCGCACAATGAGCAGTTCTTC. The encoded protein is CASSASVGLAHNEQFF.

The chain couples TRBV5-1 to TRBJ1-2; 11 nucleotides agree with TRBD1. This CDR3 is built from 15 residues. V lost 2 bases, J lost 4 bases, and 4 bases stayed unmatched. CDR1 is SGHRS, CDR2 YFSETQ, per germline. The CDR3 sequence: CASSFGTGGTYGYTF. Written as DNA, the CDR3 is TGCGCCAGCAGCTTCGGGACAGGGGGTACCTATGGCTACACCTTC. Based on the CDR3 plus reference TRBV5-1 and TRBJ1-2, the full variable domain is KAGVTQTPRYLIKTRGQQVTLSCSPISGHRSVSWYQQTPGQGLQFLFEYFSETQRNKGNFPGRFSGRQFSNSRSEMNVSTLELGDSALYLCASSFGTGGTYGYTFGSGTRLTVV.

The chain has TRBV7-2 and TRBJ2-5; a weak D match, TRBD2 (6 bases). CDR1 and CDR2 (germline): SGHTA, FQGNSA. The germline V and J ends were trimmed by 5 bases and 5 bases, with 27 bases remaining between them. The CDR3 consists of 18 residues. CDR3 region: CASSDYGTQILKGETQYF. For the CDR3, the DNA is TGTGCCAGCAGCGACTACGGGACTCAAATCTTAAAGGGGGAGACCCAGTACTTC.

V and J are TRBV7-8 and TRBJ1-5; D is perhaps TRBD1 (6 bases). Germline CDR1 is SGHVS and CDR2 is FQNEAQ. This CDR3 has 18 amino acids. V was trimmed by 5 bases and J by 3 bases, leaving 23 bases between them. CDR3 amino acids: CASSPRQESLLNNQPQHF. Here the CDR3 DNA reads TGTGCCAGCAGCCCTAGACAGGAGAGCCTCCTTAACAATCAGCCCCAGCATTTT.

This chain links TRBV5-6 with TRBJ2-5, with 7 bases identical to TRBD1. J lost 5 bases, V lost 3 bases, and 7 bases had no gene match. The CDR3 is 14 amino acids. CDR1 is SGHDT, CDR2 YYEEEE, per germline. For the CDR3, the DNA is TGTGCCAGCAGCTCGCGACAGGGTGACGAGACCCAGTACTTC. Its translation: CASSSRQGDETQYF.

With respect to this clone: Other DNA sequences within the sample encode an identical CDR3. The chain combines TRBV7-2 with TRBJ2-5; TRBD2 matches 12 bases. The CDR3 is 16 amino acids. V lost 4 bases to trimming and J lost 5 bases; unmatched junction nucleotides: 8. Per the germline V gene, CDR1 is SGHTA and CDR2 is FQGNSA. CDR3: CASSSRRLAGGETQYF. The CDR3 DNA is TGTGCCAGCAGCTCCCGGAGGCTAGCGGGAGGGGAGACCCAGTACTTC.

This clone was detected only once. The chain employs TRBV5-8 and TRBJ1-4, with a weak D call TRBD1 (6 bases). The germline gives CDR1 SGHTS, CDR2 YDEGEE. The germline V and J ends were trimmed by 6 bases and 4 bases, with 22 bases remaining between them. The CDR3 consists of 17 residues. CDR3 residues: CASTLLGGRQDNEKLFF. The CDR3 region has the DNA TGTGCCAGCACCCTCCTGGGGGGCCGACAGGATAATGAAAAACTGTTTTTT.

The rearrangement uses TRBV5-1 and TRBJ2-5; D possibly corresponds to TRBD2 (6 bases). This CDR3 has 12 amino acids. V shed 5 bases and J shed 4 bases, with 9 bases lying between them. The V gene's germline CDR1 is SGHRS and CDR2 YFSETQ. The CDR3 reads CASRAGLETQYF. CDR3 coding DNA: TGCGCCAGCAGGGCGGGGCTAGAGACCCAGTACTTC.

The CDR3 spells CASIPRVGRTEAFF. The CDR3 nucleotides are TGTGCCAGCATTCCTAGGGTGGGCAGGACTGAAGCTTTCTTT. The chain links TRBV28 to TRBJ1-1; D is unclear. V lost 7 bases, J lost 5 bases, and 17 bases lay in between. This CDR3 spans 14 amino acids. Per the germline V gene, CDR1 is MDHEN and CDR2 is SYDVKM. The whole variable domain, remainder taken from reference TRBV28 and TRBJ1-1, is DVKVTQSSRYLVKRTGEKVFLECVQDMDHENMFWYRQDPGLGLRLIYFSYDVKMKEKGDIPEGYSVSREKKERFSLILESASTNQTSMYLCASIPRVGRTEAFFGQGTRLTVV.

The CDR3 DNA sequence: TGTGCCAGCAGCTCGGGACTCAATGCTTTCTTC. This gives the protein CASSSGLNAFF. This chain connects TRBV11-2 to TRBJ2-1; tentatively, D is TRBD2 (6 bases). V shed 4 bases and J shed 16 bases, with 14 bases lying between them. The CDR3 totals 11 residues. Germline V gene lookup returns CDR1 SGHAT and CDR2 FQNNGV.

This clone came up once. The V and J genes are TRBV27 and TRBJ2-7; 12 positions agree with TRBD2. CDR3 length: 14 amino acids. CDR1 is MNHEY, CDR2 SMNVEV, per germline (reference sequence). Trimming at V came to 6 bases and at J to 1 base, leaving 1 base not matched to a gene. The chain's CDR3 is CASRTSGGSYEQYF. For the CDR3, the DNA is TGTGCCAGCAGGACTAGCGGGGGTTCCTACGAGCAGTACTTC.

This sequence joins TRBV11-2 and TRBJ2-3, with 8 bases lining up with TRBD2. CDR1 and CDR2 from the germline V gene are SGHAT and FQNNGV. This CDR3 region has 16 residues. V shed 5 bases and J 0 bases; nucleotides not matched to a gene: 7. CDR3 loop: CASSLLTSASTDTQYF. CDR3 in DNA: TGTGCCAGCAGCCTTTTGACTAGCGCTAGCACAGATACGCAGTATTTT. The full variable domain, in which reference TRBV11-2 and TRBJ2-3 provide the parts outside the CDR3, is EAGVAQSPRYKIIEKRQSVAFWCNPISGHATLYWYQQILGQGPKLLIQFQNNGVVDDSQLPKDRFSAERLKGVDSTLKIQPAKLEDSAVYLCASSLLTSASTDTQYFGPGTRLTVL.

The chain links TRBV5-1 to TRBJ1-2, with unresolved D. V was trimmed by 0 bases and J by 5 bases, leaving 17 bases between them. This CDR3 has 16 amino acids. CDR1 and CDR2 (germline): SGHRS, YFSETQ. The CDR3 region is CASSLEGPPLGYGYTF. The CDR3 bases are TGCGCCAGCAGCTTGGAAGGACCGCCTCTTGGATATGGCTACACCTTC.

The chain is built from TRBV28 and TRBJ1-5; tentative D call: TRBD1 (6 bases). The V end was cut by 7 bases, the J end by 2 bases, with 15 bases between. CDR3 length equals 15 residues. The germline V gene has CDR1 MDHEN and CDR2 SYDVKM. CDR3 amino acids: CASKSGGAGNQPQHF. The CDR3 DNA is TGTGCCAGCAAGTCTGGGGGCGCCGGCAATCAGCCCCAGCATTTT.

The chain combines TRBV7-9 with TRBJ1-5; TRBD1 matches at 8 bases. V lost 1 base, J lost 0 bases, and 5 bases stayed unmatched. The CDR3 loop spans 17 amino acids. CDR1 is SEHNR and CDR2 is FQNEAQ in the germline V gene (reference sequence). The CDR3, as DNA: TGTGCCAGCAGCTTAGTCGGGACAGGACATAGCAATCAGCCCCAGCATTTT. Protein: CASSLVGTGHSNQPQHF.

This chain links TRBV6-6 with TRBJ1-3, with unresolved D. The V and J ends lost 8 bases and 1 base respectively, with 12 bases between them. The germline gives CDR1 MNHNY, CDR2 SVGAGI (reference sequence). This CDR3 region has 14 residues. DNA of the CDR3: TGTGCCAGCCGCCCAGCCGGTTCTGGAAACACCATATATTTT. It yields the protein CASRPAGSGNTIYF.

Comment on this clone: This same CDR3 is encoded by further DNA sequences in the sample. This chain links TRBV7-2 with TRBJ2-7; 8 nucleotides match TRBD2. The junction had 8 bases not matched to a gene; V was cut back by 4 bases and J by 3 bases. Germline-derived CDR1 and CDR2 are SGHTA and FQGNSA. The CDR3 extends over 15 amino acids. The chain's CDR3 is CASSSRPGLGYEQYF. The CDR3 bases are TGTGCCAGCAGCTCCAGACCGGGACTAGGCTACGAGCAGTACTTC.

The rearrangement links TRBV6-5 to TRBJ2-7, with D perhaps TRBD1 (5 bases). Trimming took 4 bases from V and 5 from J, leaving 15 bases between them. The CDR3 sequence is 14 residues long. Looked up from germline, CDR1 is MNHEY and CDR2 is SVGAGI. CDR3 sequence: CASSSDRFRNEQYF. The CDR3, as DNA: TGTGCCAGCAGTTCCGACAGATTTAGGAACGAGCAGTACTTC.

The rearrangement joins TRBV2 to TRBJ2-5, with D possibly matching TRBD1 (6 bases). Germline CDR1 and CDR2: SNHLY and FYNNEI. Trimming pared 4 bases from V and 2 bases from J, leaving 11 bases between. The CDR3 consists of 14 residues. In DNA, the CDR3 is TGTGCCAGCAGTGTTTGGACAGAGCAAGAGACCCAGTACTTC. This translates into CASSVWTEQETQYF. The whole variable domain, filled in from reference TRBV2 and TRBJ2-5, reads EPEVTQTPSHQVTQMGQEVILRCVPISNHLYFYWYRQILGQKVEFLVSFYNNEISEKSEIFDDQFSVERPDGSNFTLKIRSTKLEDSAMYFCASSVWTEQETQYFGPGTRLLVL.

The J gene is TRBJ1-4, the V gene TRBV4-2; weak D call: TRBD1 (5 bases). The CDR3 totals 16 residues. V lost 0 bases and J 8 bases, leaving 16 bases between the germline ends. Germline-derived CDR1 and CDR2 are LGHNA and YNFKEQ. The CDR3 DNA sequence: TGTGCCAGCAGCCAAGATCTCGTCAGGGCGGAGGAAAAACTGTTTTTT. Translation: CASSQDLVRAEEKLFF.

The chain has TRBV6-1 and TRBJ2-7; maybe TRBD1 (5 bases). CDR3 length: 13 residues. Germline values: CDR1 MNHNS, CDR2 SASEGT. V dropped 3 bases and J dropped 2 bases, with 8 bases sitting between them. CDR3 region: CASSDETAYEQYF. The CDR3 DNA reads TGTGCCAGCAGTGATGAGACAGCCTACGAGCAGTACTTC.

V gene TRBV4-3 combines with J gene TRBJ1-3; D call uncertain. V was shortened by 0 bases and J by 8 bases, with 8 bases between the two germline ends. The CDR3 consists of 13 residues. Germline values: CDR1 LGHNA, CDR2 YSLEER. Here the CDR3 DNA reads TGCGCCAGCAGCCAAGATTGGGCTCACACCATATATTTT. Translated: CASSQDWAHTIYF.

This clone occurred once. V is TRBV14 and J is TRBJ1-1, with D unresolved. Per the germline V gene, CDR1 is SGHDN and CDR2 is FVKESK. This CDR3 comprises 12 residues. The germline V and J ends were trimmed by 4 bases and 11 bases, with 14 bases remaining between them. The CDR3 DNA is TGTGCCAGCAGCCCCGACACCCTCCTCGCTTTCTTT. Translated, it gives CASSPDTLLAFF.

The chain is built from TRBV30 and TRBJ2-5; 8 bases fit TRBD1. Losses at the gene ends were 0 bases for V and 1 base for J; bases not matched to a gene: 1. CDR1 GTSNPN and CDR2 SVGIG come from the germline V gene (reference sequence). This CDR3 is 14 amino acids long. DNA for the CDR3: TGTGCCTGGAGTGTAACAGGGGGCCAAGAGACCCAGTACTTC. Its protein is CAWSVTGGQETQYF.

The chain uses TRBV5-6 and TRBJ1-5, with D possibly matching TRBD1 (5 bases). The germline V and J ends were trimmed by 4 bases and 6 bases, with 11 bases remaining between them. The CDR3 loop spans 13 amino acids. Germline V gene lookup returns CDR1 SGHDT and CDR2 YYEEEE. CDR3: CASSLGLTQPQHF. In DNA form, the CDR3 reads TGTGCCAGCAGCCTGGGACTGACTCAGCCCCAGCATTTT.

The chain uses TRBV5-1 and TRBJ2-7; D possibly corresponds to TRBD2 (6 bases). The CDR3 has 13 residues. Trimming shortened V by 6 bases and J by 6 bases, and 16 bases separated the two germline ends. From germline, CDR1 is SGHRS and CDR2 YFSETQ. The CDR3 region has the DNA TGCGCCAGCACCGTTACCGGGAGCGGCGAGCAGTACTTC. It yields the protein CASTVTGSGEQYF.